The clone carrying this T cell receptor beta chain was seen only a few times. Its target is not known. Using its own MiXCR run on the 5' RACE reads, TCRdb lists one record per CDR3 protein. The table records roughly 300,000 distinct CDR3 sequences, 7% to 9% of them present only once. The CDR3 totals 15 residues. J was trimmed by 3 bases and V by 3 bases; bases with no gene match: 7. Germline CDR1 SEHNR, CDR2 FQNEAQ (reference sequence). The sample comes from a study of T cells after yellow fever vaccination. Study observations and caveats: Contaminating bulk clonotypes could be abundant in FACS-sorted repertoires. A weaker secondary response peaked on day 5, the primary on day 15.

The TCR was taken from a man younger than 35 who received the YFV17D yellow fever vaccine. This sample comprised PBMCs, obtained about 41 days after the first yellow fever vaccination. The chain recombines TRBV7-9 with TRBJ2-7; 8 bases match TRBD1. CDR3 coding DNA: TGTGCCAGCAGCTTTGACAGGGGTAGGGGCTACGAGCAGTACTTC. Protein product: CASSFDRGRGYEQYF.